This T cell receptor (beta chain) came from a study of shared clonotypes between healthy human individuals. TCRdb's table, derived via immunoSEQ multiplex PCR, lists solely in-frame clones and lacks some. The sample yields some 900,000 clones, approximately 80% seen once. This CDR3 spans 14 amino acids. The germline gives CDR1 SGHRS, CDR2 YFSETQ. V lost 2 bases, J lost 2 bases, and 10 bases lay in between. A remark on this clone: Other DNA sequences from this sample encode an identical CDR3 as well.

The specimen sequenced was memory CD4+ T cells sorted from blood. Subset meaning: CD45RA-negative fraction. The chain joins TRBV5-1 to TRBJ2-5; D is unclear. The receptor was derived from a man aged 18 to 29 in good health. The chain's CDR3 is CASSLGPTQETQYF. The CDR3 DNA reads TGCGCCAGCAGCTTAGGCCCCACACAAGAGACCCAGTACTTC.